The entry that follows covers one TCR beta chain sequence. Its target is not known. This sample stems from a study of T cell responses to AZD1222 COVID-19 vaccine. Study-wide findings and caveats: Spike-specific TCR breadth and depth grew following two AZD1222 doses.

Using immunoSEQ multiplex PCR, the repertoire was profiled, and TCRdb retains in-frame clones only, with some absent. The sample lists about 140,000 clones, around 94% occurring once. V was clipped by 7 bases and J by 5 bases, with 13 bases between them. Germline V gene sequence: CDR1 KGHDR, CDR2 SFDVKD. The CDR3 runs to 13 residues. The TCR sequence derives from an adult who had recovered from COVID-19. The chain recombines TRBV24-1 with TRBJ1-2; D gene unclear. The sample consisted of peripheral blood, taken after recovery from COVID-19. CDR3 sequence (DNA): TGTGCCACCAGCCAGAGCCTTGATTATGGCTACACCTTC. Translation gives CATSQSLDYGYTF.